This TCR beta chain was obtained from a study of blood T cell repertoires in COVID-19. Study overall: The study drew acute and convalescent COVID-19 samples from the United States, Italy and Spain. Sample material is recorded as cDNA or gDNA derived from T cells, B-cell-depleted T cells, or PBMCs.

In the original processing: Estimation of nucleated cell counts was performed using reference gene primer amplification. TCRdb's copy holds only in-frame clones and misses some; the assay was immunoSEQ multiplex PCR. The V and J calls and clone size were taken over from that table, and D and trimming were inferred from the DNA. The data hold under 130,000 clones, with around 81% observed a single time. The material sequenced was peripheral blood. The origin of this receptor is a woman aged 70 to 79 with acute or convalescent COVID-19.

CDR3 in amino acids: CASSIEGTFEQYF. For the CDR3, the DNA is TGTGCCAGTAGTATAGAGGGGACATTCGAGCAGTACTTC. The rearrangement joins TRBV19 to TRBJ2-7; TRBD1 might be the D (6 bases). Looked up from germline, CDR1 is LNHDA and CDR2 is SQIVND (reference sequence). The CDR3 length is 13 residues. The V and J ends lost 0 bases and 6 bases respectively, with 9 bases between them.